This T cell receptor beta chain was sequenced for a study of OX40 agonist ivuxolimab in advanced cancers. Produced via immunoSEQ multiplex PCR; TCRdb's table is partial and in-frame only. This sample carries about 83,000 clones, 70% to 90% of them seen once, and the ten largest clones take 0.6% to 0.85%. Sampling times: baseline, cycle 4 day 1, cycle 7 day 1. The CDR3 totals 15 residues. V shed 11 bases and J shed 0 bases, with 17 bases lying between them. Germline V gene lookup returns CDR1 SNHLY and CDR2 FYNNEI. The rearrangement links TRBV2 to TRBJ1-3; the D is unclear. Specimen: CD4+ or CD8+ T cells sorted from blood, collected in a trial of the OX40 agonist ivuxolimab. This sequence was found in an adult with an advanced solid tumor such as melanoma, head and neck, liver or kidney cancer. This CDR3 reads CAGTVDGLSGNTIYF. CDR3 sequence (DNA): TGTGCCGGCACCGTTGACGGACTCTCTGGAAACACCATATATTTT.